Shown below are 7 T cell receptor beta chains from a single sample sequenced in a study of persistence of HIV-infected CD4 T cells. Nonspecific anti-CD3/anti-CD28 bead stimulation represents the broad CD4+ T cell repertoire. Sorting selected CD4+ T cells upregulating both CD40 ligand and CD69. The immunoSEQ assay was version 4, run in survey mode. Some clones are missing from TCRdb's copy, which holds only in-frame ones; the method was immunoSEQ multiplex PCR. The sample holds about 51,000 clones; approximately 90% are singletons and the top ten take 2.5% to 4%. These receptors are not linked to any known antigen. Sequences were derived from CD4+ T cells sorted from PBMCs after approximately 18-hour stimulation, sampled from a patient who received antiretroviral therapy. The receptors were gathered from an adult woman with HIV who was CMV-seropositive.

This clone appeared a few times. The chain is built from TRBV7-2 and TRBJ2-7, with 9 bases lining up with TRBD2. This CDR3 has 14 amino acids. J was trimmed by 0 bases and V by 5 bases; bases with no gene match: 2. Germline CDR1 is SGHTA and CDR2 is FQGNSA. The CDR3 nucleotides read TGTGCCAGCAGCAAGCGGGAGGACTCCTACGAGCAGTACTTC. It specifies CASSKREDSYEQYF. Full variable domain (outside the CDR3, taken from reference TRBV7-2 and TRBJ2-7): GAGVSQSPSNKVTEKGKDVELRCDPISGHTALYWYRQSLGQGLEFLIYFQGNSAPDKSGLPSDRFSAERTGGSVSTLTIQRTQQEDSAVYLCASSKREDSYEQYFGPGTRLTVT.

V usage is TRBV12-3 or TRBV12-4 and J usage is TRBJ1-2; D is ambiguous. The CDR3 is 13 residues long. V was clipped by 5 bases and J by 4 bases, with 11 bases between them. As DNA, the CDR3 is TGTGCCAGCAGTCTCGGACCGTCCTATGGCTACACCTTC. It codes for CASSLGPSYGYTF.

The chain carries TRBV7-2 and TRBJ1-1; a possible D gene is TRBD1 (5 bases). V was cut by 5 bases and J by 0 bases, with 10 bases left in between. The germline V gene encodes CDR1 SGHTA and CDR2 FQGNSA. The length of the CDR3 is 14 residues. For the CDR3, the DNA is TGTGCCAGCAGCCGGGGCCGGGTGAACACTGAAGCTTTCTTT. Encoded protein: CASSRGRVNTEAFF. Full variable domain (missing parts from reference TRBV7-2 and TRBJ1-1): GAGVSQSPSNKVTEKGKDVELRCDPISGHTALYWYRQSLGQGLEFLIYFQGNSAPDKSGLPSDRFSAERTGGSVSTLTIQRTQQEDSAVYLCASSRGRVNTEAFFGQGTRLTVV.

The V and J genes are TRBV6-4 and TRBJ1-2, with unresolved D. The CDR3 runs to 13 residues. Germline assignment: CDR1 MRHNA and CDR2 SNTAGT. The V and J ends lost 6 bases and 1 base respectively, with 9 bases between them. In DNA form, the CDR3 reads TGTGCCAGCAGAAATAACAATAACTATGGCTACACCTTC. It translates to CASRNNNNYGYTF.

V gene TRBV7-3 combines with J gene TRBJ1-2, with a possible D match to TRBD1 (6 bases). The V gene lost 3 bases and the J gene lost 3 bases, with 11 bases spanning the gap. Germline V gene sequence: CDR1 SGHTA, CDR2 FQGTGA. The CDR3 sequence is 14 residues long. The CDR3 is CASSFGGDDYGYTF. The CDR3 DNA reads TGTGCCAGCAGCTTTGGGGGCGATGACTATGGCTACACCTTC.

The V and J genes are TRBV11-3 and TRBJ1-6, with a possible D match to TRBD1 (6 bases). V lost 5 bases to trimming and J lost 14 bases, with 25 bases between them. The CDR3 contains 16 residues. Germline V lookup: CDR1 SGHNT, CDR2 YENEEA. The chain's CDR3 is CASSNTLQRGVVALHF. The CDR3, as DNA: TGTGCCAGCAGCAATACCCTACAGAGGGGGGTTGTGGCCCTCCACTTT.

This clone has just a few counts. The chain is built from TRBV19 and TRBJ2-6; 9 bases line up with TRBD1. The V and J ends lost 7 bases and 2 bases, in that order; junction bases with no gene match: 9. The CDR3 is 17 residues long. The germline CDR1 and CDR2 sequences are LNHDA and SQIVND (reference sequence). The CDR3 DNA reads TGTGCCAGTAATCAGGGGACAGGGACCCCTGGGGCCAACGTCCTGACTTTC. Amino acids: CASNQGTGTPGANVLTF.